The next 19 T cell receptor beta chains were all read from a single sample in a study of T-cell memory formation after mild COVID-19. A single record per CDR3 protein comes from TCRdb applying MiXCR to the 5' RACE reads. The top ten clones hold approximately 13% of a sample with approximately 480,000 distinct CDR3 sequences, about 20% of them seen once. Material: PBMCs or a T cell subset sorted from them (not recorded which). The receptors here all came from an adult woman who had mild COVID-19 (a few samples of this study predate the infection). Cell type and time point are not known.

The CDR3 coding sequence is TGTGGATACGGGAACCATGAGCAGTTCTTC. It encodes CGYGNHEQFF. The chain is built from TRBV6-1 and TRBJ2-1, with D maybe TRBD2 (5 bases). This CDR3 has 10 amino acids. Germline V gives CDR1 MNHNS, CDR2 SASEGT.

This clonotype has a handful of counts. The V gene is TRBV5-4, the J gene TRBJ2-7; D is ambiguous. CDR3 length: 13 amino acids. Deletions cut 1 base from V and 1 base from J, with 6 bases between. The germline V gene has CDR1 SGHNT and CDR2 YYREEE (reference sequence). The DNA for the CDR3 is TGTGCCAGCAGCTTGTCCATTTCCTACGAGCAGTACTTC. Residues: CASSLSISYEQYF. Filled out from reference TRBV5-4 and TRBJ2-7, the complete variable domain reads ETGVTQSPTHLIKTRGQQVTLRCSSQSGHNTVSWYQQALGQGPQFIFQYYREEENGRGNFPPRFSGLQFPNYSSELNVNALELDDSALYLCASSLSISYEQYFGPGTRLTVT.

In this sample, this clonotype turned up a few times. The genes are TRBV7-3 and TRBJ2-5, with a possible D match to TRBD1 (5 bases). CDR3 length: 14 amino acids. The V and J ends lost 5 bases and 5 bases respectively, with 15 bases between them. CDR1 SGHTA and CDR2 FQGTGA come from the germline V gene. CDR3 in DNA: TGTGCCAGCAGCCAACAAGGGGCAGGGGAGACCCAGTACTTC. Its translation is CASSQQGAGETQYF.

This clonotype showed up many times. The chain has TRBV2 and TRBJ2-6; weak D call: TRBD1 (5 bases). Looked up from germline, CDR1 is SNHLY and CDR2 is FYNNEI. V lost 6 bases and J lost 1, with 10 bases in between. There are 15 residues in the CDR3. The CDR3 DNA reads TGTGCCAGCAGCCCCAGGGTTTCTGGGGCCAACGTCCTGACTTTC. Protein product: CASSPRVSGANVLTF.

Only a few counts were recorded for this clonotype. The genes are TRBV9 and TRBJ2-5; D is unclear. This CDR3 region has 15 residues. V dropped 0 bases and J dropped 5 bases, with 14 bases sitting between them. Looked up from germline, CDR1 is SGDLS and CDR2 is YYNGEE. Here the CDR3 reads CASSVGTTPKETQYF. In DNA form, the CDR3 reads TGTGCCAGCAGCGTAGGAACTACTCCAAAGGAGACCCAGTACTTC.

J is TRBJ2-5 and V is TRBV4-3; TRBD2 matches 9 bases. This CDR3 spans 17 amino acids. The V gene's germline CDR1 is LGHNA and CDR2 YSLEER. V was clipped by 1 base and J by 5 bases; unmatched bases: 11. CDR3 in amino acids: CASSQAPSGTGMETQYF. The DNA of the CDR3 is TGCGCCAGCAGCCAAGCCCCTAGCGGGACTGGCATGGAGACCCAGTACTTC.

This clonotype came up many times. The rearrangement uses TRBV5-6 and TRBJ2-5; TRBD2 matches at 7 bases. CDR3 length equals 14 residues. V shed 1 base and J 5 bases; nucleotides not matched to a gene: 5. Germline values: CDR1 SGHDT, CDR2 YYEEEE. The CDR3 region has the DNA TGTGCCAGCAGCTTGTCCTGGGAGGGGGAGACCCAGTACTTC. Amino acids: CASSLSWEGETQYF.

CDR3: CASSTTWTGSETQYF. In DNA, the CDR3 is TGTGCCAGCAGCACCACCTGGACAGGGTCAGAGACCCAGTACTTC. V and J are TRBV7-6 and TRBJ2-5, with 8 nucleotides matching TRBD1. The CDR3 length is 15 residues. Germline V gene data show CDR1 as SGHVS and CDR2 as FNYEAQ. V was clipped by 5 bases and J by 4 bases; unmatched bases: 9.

The chain links TRBV12-3 or TRBV12-4 to TRBJ2-1; D gene uncertain. The CDR3 consists of 12 residues. V gave up 5 bases and J gave up 10 bases, with 12 bases separating them. The CDR3 region is CASSPVGGEQFF. CDR3 bases: TGTGCCAGCAGTCCCGTGGGTGGAGAGCAGTTCTTC.

The chain couples TRBV7-9 to TRBJ1-6; 7 positions agree with TRBD1. CDR1 is SEHNR, CDR2 FQNEAQ, per germline (reference sequence). The CDR3 spans 15 residues. Trimming cost V 0 bases and J 5 bases; bases outside gene matches: 1. The CDR3 DNA reads as TGTGCCAGCAGCTTAGCAAGGGGGCATAATTCACCCCTCCACTTT. It specifies CASSLARGHNSPLHF.

The V gene is TRBV6-5, the J gene TRBJ1-1; 7 positions agree with TRBD1. The CDR3 extends over 16 amino acids. Germline CDR1 MNHEY, CDR2 SVGAGI. Trimming removed 2 bases from V and 4 bases from J; junction bases left unmatched: 10. CDR3 loop: CASSYEGGQYFTEAFF. CDR3 DNA: TGTGCCAGCAGTTACGAGGGGGGACAGTACTTCACTGAAGCTTTCTTT.

The chain combines TRBV7-9 with TRBJ1-6, with a weak D call TRBD1 (6 bases). V lost 3 bases, J lost 6 bases, and 9 bases lay in between. Germline V gene data show CDR1 as SEHNR and CDR2 as FQNEAQ (reference sequence). This CDR3 spans 14 amino acids. CDR3 sequence (DNA): TGTGCCAGCAGCTTTCGGGGGGCTAATTCACCCCTCCACTTT. Its translation: CASSFRGANSPLHF.

This clonotype is a singleton in its sample. The chain carries TRBV24-1 and TRBJ1-1, with 7 bases that match TRBD1. The CDR3 is 14 amino acids. The J segment lost 1 base and the V segment lost 6 bases, leaving 4 bases of the junction unmatched. CDR1 and CDR2 (germline): KGHDR, SFDVKD. CDR3 nucleotides: TGTGCCACCAGTCCAGGGGGACGGAACACTGAAGCTTTCTTT. Amino acid sequence: CATSPGGRNTEAFF.

Turning to this clonotype: Mismatch with germline at one junction end may stem from a read error. This chain joins TRBV9 and TRBJ2-2, with a possible D match to TRBD2 (5 bases). Germline assignment: CDR1 SGDLS and CDR2 YYNGEE. CDR3 length: 12 amino acids. CDR3 protein: CASSVKPGEMFF. For the CDR3, the DNA is TGTGCCAGCAGCGTAAAACCCGGGGAGATGTTTTTT.

The chain carries TRBV24-1 and TRBJ1-5; TRBD1 matches 10 bases. J was trimmed by 2 bases and V by 4 bases; bases with no gene match: 4. CDR1 and CDR2 from the germline V gene are KGHDR and SFDVKD. The CDR3 consists of 16 residues. The CDR3 is CATSETGTGGNQPQHF. CDR3 coding DNA: TGTGCCACCAGTGAGACCGGGACAGGGGGCAATCAGCCCCAGCATTTT.

The table lists this clonotype with a few counts. The chain couples TRBV3-1 to TRBJ2-2, with D perhaps assigned TRBD1 or TRBD2 (5 bases each). The ends were cut back, 6 bases at V and 0 bases at J, with 11 bases in the middle. CDR3 size: 15 residues. The V gene's germline CDR1 is LGHDT and CDR2 YNNKEL (reference sequence). The CDR3 spells CASSEGISNTGELFF. In DNA form, the CDR3 reads TGTGCCAGCAGTGAGGGGATTTCGAACACCGGGGAGCTGTTTTTT.

This chain uses TRBV11-2 with TRBJ2-3; 10 bases agree with TRBD2. V was pared by 1 base and J by 2 bases, with 9 bases of the junction left unmatched. The CDR3 sequence is 18 residues long. Germline V gene sequence: CDR1 SGHAT, CDR2 FQNNGV. CDR3 bases: TGTGCCAGCAGCTTAGCCGGGGGAGCGGGGGGGTACACAGATACGCAGTATTTT. Amino acid sequence: CASSLAGGAGGYTDTQYF. The full variable domain, rest sourced from reference TRBV11-2 and TRBJ2-3, is EAGVAQSPRYKIIEKRQSVAFWCNPISGHATLYWYQQILGQGPKLLIQFQNNGVVDDSQLPKDRFSAERLKGVDSTLKIQPAKLEDSAVYLCASSLAGGAGGYTDTQYFGPGTRLTVL.

This clonotype was seen at least ten times. The V and J genes are TRBV10-3 and TRBJ2-7; D possibly matches TRBD1 or TRBD2 (7 bases each). CDR1 and CDR2 from the germline V gene are ENHRY and SYGVKD. V lost 5 bases to trimming and J lost 4 bases, with 9 bases between them. This CDR3 contains 12 residues. The CDR3 loop reads CAISQGGYEQYF. The CDR3 nucleotides read TGTGCCATCAGTCAGGGGGGGTACGAGCAGTACTTC.

V and J are TRBV20-1 and TRBJ2-3; D possibly corresponds to TRBD1 (6 bases). CDR3 length: 15 residues. V dropped 5 bases and J dropped 2 bases, with 17 bases sitting between them. Germline V gene data show CDR1 as DFQATT and CDR2 as SNEGSKA (reference sequence). CDR3 bases: TGCAGTGCTCCGCCTAGACAGGCGAACACAGATACGCAGTATTTT. Translated: CSAPPRQANTDTQYF.